What follows describes a single T cell receptor beta chain. Its matching antigen is unknown. One base separates it from a far larger clone, so it is likely a read error. This entry belongs to a study of prognosis after radiotherapy for stage I lung cancer. Study-level information: Among the enrolled patients, fourteen had newly diagnosed primary stage I lung tumors, while several had oligometastatic NSCLC following surgical resection of the primary tumor.

CDR3 of TCR beta was amplified from genomic DNA via a two-round multiplex PCR. First-round PCR used primers specific to each TRBV and TRBJ gene. Via MiXCR, TCRdb re-called the multiplex PCR reads, giving one row per CDR3 protein. Of about 27,000 distinct CDR3 sequences in the sample, 46% were seen once. The V gene's germline CDR1 is SEHNR and CDR2 FQNEAQ (reference sequence). This CDR3 is 18 amino acids long. The study's findings and limits: The study found lower Shannon entropy after stereotactic body radiation therapy in patients who developed distant metastases. As reported, TRBV and TRBJ gene usage differed between patients who had metastases and those who did not.

This chain connects TRBV7-9 to TRBJ2-2, with 9 bases aligning to TRBD1. The receptor comes from a donor over 45 with non-small cell lung cancer. The sequences come from PBMCs, collected before or after stereotactic body radiation therapy (not recorded which). CDR3 DNA sequence: TGTGCCAGCATCTTAACGGCCACAGGGGGCACCAACACCGGGGAGCTGTTTTTT. Protein product: CASILTATGGTNTGELFF.